Presented here are 23 T cell receptor beta chains from one specimen sequenced in a study of cytomegalovirus exposure and HLA in healthy donors. Primers: 60 Vbeta forward and 13 Jbeta reverse. Produced via immunoSEQ multiplex PCR; TCRdb's table is partial and in-frame only. The sample records roughly 150,000 clones, roughly four fifths being singletons. The sample comprised PBMCs. These receptors came from a woman in her thirties or forties in good health and CMV-seronegative.

The chain has TRBV29-1 and TRBJ1-1, with a weak D call TRBD1 (5 bases). Trimming took 1 base from V and 7 from J, leaving 16 bases between them. Looked up from germline, CDR1 is SQVTM and CDR2 is ANQGSEA. The CDR3 has 14 amino acids. CDR3 nucleotides: TGCAGCGTTGAAGTCCCAGGGCGGGAGGATGAAGCTTTCTTT. It translates to CSVEVPGREDEAFF.

The V and J genes are TRBV30 and TRBJ1-2; 7 bases align to TRBD1. CDR3 length equals 12 residues. Germline loops: CDR1 GTSNPN, CDR2 SVGIG (reference sequence). V trimming: 8 bases; J trimming: 6 bases; junction bases outside the gene matches: 9. CDR3 sequence reads: CAGGQPAHGYTF. CDR3 coding DNA: TGTGCCGGGGGACAGCCAGCCCATGGCTACACCTTC.

This clone has more than one count but fewer than ten. The chain links TRBV15 to TRBJ2-7; no reliable D call. The V gene's germline CDR1 is LNHNV and CDR2 YYDKDF (reference sequence). The CDR3 contains 14 residues. V shed 0 bases and J shed 2 bases, with 8 bases lying between them. The CDR3 protein is CATSRDPVAYEQYF. For the CDR3, the DNA is TGTGCCACCAGCAGAGATCCAGTTGCCTACGAGCAGTACTTC.

The rearrangement uses TRBV2 and TRBJ2-7, with 11 positions matching TRBD2. CDR1 and CDR2 from the germline V gene are SNHLY and FYNNEI. Germline trimming cut 5 bases from V and 6 bases from J; bases unmatched to any gene: 9. The CDR3 covers 15 residues. The CDR3 here is CASSRELAGVPEQYF. The CDR3 region has the DNA TGTGCCAGCAGTCGCGAACTAGCGGGAGTGCCCGAGCAGTACTTC. Based on the CDR3 plus reference TRBV2 and TRBJ2-7, the full variable domain is EPEVTQTPSHQVTQMGQEVILRCVPISNHLYFYWYRQILGQKVEFLVSFYNNEISEKSEIFDDQFSVERPDGSNFTLKIRSTKLEDSAMYFCASSRELAGVPEQYFGPGTRLTVT.

V usage is TRBV4-2 and J usage is TRBJ1-1; D might be TRBD1 (6 bases). Germline loops: CDR1 LGHNA, CDR2 YNFKEQ. V was pared by 4 bases and J by 5 bases, with 14 bases between. The CDR3 totals 14 residues. In DNA, the CDR3 is TGTGCCAGCAGCCCTGAAACAGGGAAAACTGAAGCTTTCTTT. Residues: CASSPETGKTEAFF.

The chain employs TRBV29-1 and TRBJ2-4, with 8 positions matching TRBD2. In germline, CDR1 is SQVTM, CDR2 ANQGSEA. This CDR3 has 14 residues. With V trimmed by 5 bases and J by 8 bases, 11 bases remained unmatched. The CDR3 DNA is TGCAGCGTTCGCACCAGCGGGAGTGTGGACATTCAGTACTTC. Protein product: CSVRTSGSVDIQYF.

The chain links TRBV5-1 to TRBJ2-5, with 8 bases matching TRBD2. CDR1 and CDR2 from the germline V gene are SGHRS and YFSETQ. Germline trimming cut 3 bases from V and 5 bases from J; bases unmatched to any gene: 9. The CDR3 spans 15 residues. In DNA, the CDR3 is TGCGCCAGCAGCTCCGCGGGAGGAAGTGGGGAGACCCAGTACTTC. This gives the protein CASSSAGGSGETQYF.

V and J are TRBV9 and TRBJ1-2; D possibly corresponds to TRBD1 (5 bases). This CDR3 comprises 15 residues. With 4 bases removed from V and 2 bases from J, the gap between germline ends came to 15 bases. CDR1 and CDR2 (germline): SGDLS, YYNGEE. In nucleotides, the CDR3 is TGTGCCAGCAGCCCCCAGGGACTGACAAACTATGGCTACACCTTC. It specifies CASSPQGLTNYGYTF.

The chain combines TRBV25-1 with TRBJ2-7; TRBD1 agrees at 11 bases. CDR1 and CDR2 (germline): MGHDK, SYGVNS. J gave up 6 bases and V 3 bases, and 7 bases lay outside the gene matches. The CDR3 spans 15 residues. The CDR3 DNA reads as TGTGCCAGCAGTGAGTCCGGGACAGGGGGTAGCGAGCAGTACTTC. This gives the protein CASSESGTGGSEQYF.

The rearrangement joins TRBV30 to TRBJ1-5, with 10 bases aligning to TRBD1. From germline, CDR1 is GTSNPN and CDR2 SVGIG (reference sequence). V trimming: 2 bases; J trimming: 4 bases; junction bases outside the gene matches: 17. The CDR3 is 19 residues long. For the CDR3, the DNA is TGTGCCTGGAGTCGCACAACTGGTCCGGGACAGGGGACGAATCAGCCCCAGCATTTT. It is translated as CAWSRTTGPGQGTNQPQHF.

This chain connects TRBV18 to TRBJ1-1; D unclear. The CDR3 contains 14 residues. CDR1 KGHSH and CDR2 LQKENI come from the germline V gene. V lost 5 bases and J 1 base, leaving 11 bases between the germline ends. CDR3 region: CASSWGAENTEAFF. The CDR3 DNA follows: TGTGCCAGCTCATGGGGAGCTGAGAACACTGAAGCTTTCTTT.

The chain carries TRBV7-9 and TRBJ2-2, with 7 bases matching TRBD1. The CDR3 sequence is 17 residues long. Looked up from germline, CDR1 is SEHNR and CDR2 is FQNEAQ (reference sequence). Trimming at V came to 3 bases and at J to 5 bases, leaving 12 bases not matched to a gene. CDR3 sequence: CASSLDRTPRGTGELFF. CDR3 nucleotides: TGTGCCAGCAGCTTGGATCGGACCCCCAGGGGGACCGGGGAGCTGTTTTTT.

The sample holds one count of this clone. V usage is TRBV2 and J usage is TRBJ1-2; D remains unclear. This CDR3 is built from 10 residues. Germline CDR1 SNHLY, CDR2 FYNNEI. Deletions cut 8 bases from V and 7 bases from J, with 8 bases between. The CDR3 DNA reads TGTGCCAGCCTAGAGGGTGGCTACACCTTC. Protein sequence: CASLEGGYTF.

V is TRBV5-4 and J is TRBJ1-4, with D maybe TRBD1 (6 bases). The CDR3 is 13 amino acids. Trimming took off 3 bases at V and 8 bases at J, with 11 bases between the two ends. Per germline, CDR1 SGHNT and CDR2 YYREEE (reference sequence). CDR3 in DNA: TGTGCCAGCAGCTCGGACAGAGAGGAAAAACTGTTTTTT. It specifies CASSSDREEKLFF.

The chain uses TRBV19 and TRBJ2-1; 7 bases match TRBD2. Losses at the gene ends were 6 bases for V and 6 bases for J; bases not matched to a gene: 8. This CDR3 region has 14 residues. Germline CDR1 LNHDA, CDR2 SQIVND (reference sequence). Here the CDR3 reads CASSLPGLLNEQFF. In DNA, the CDR3 is TGTGCCAGTAGCTTACCGGGACTACTCAATGAGCAGTTCTTC.

The chain combines TRBV5-1 with TRBJ2-7; 8 bases line up with TRBD2. Germline CDR1 and CDR2: SGHRS and YFSETQ. Trimming took 0 bases from V and 3 from J; bases not matched to a gene: 5. This CDR3 is built from 15 residues. The CDR3 loop reads CASSLAAGELYEQYF. CDR3 bases: TGCGCCAGCAGCTTGGCAGCGGGAGAGCTCTACGAGCAGTACTTC. The variable domain in full, with the rest retrieved from reference TRBV5-1 and TRBJ2-7, is KAGVTQTPRYLIKTRGQQVTLSCSPISGHRSVSWYQQTPGQGLQFLFEYFSETQRNKGNFPGRFSGRQFSNSRSEMNVSTLELGDSALYLCASSLAAGELYEQYFGPGTRLTVT.

The chain recombines TRBV6-5 with TRBJ1-2, with D perhaps TRBD1 (6 bases). There are 15 residues in the CDR3. The V end lost 1 base, the J end lost 3 bases, and 12 bases lay between the germline ends. In germline, CDR1 is MNHEY, CDR2 SVGAGI. The CDR3 region has the DNA TGTGCCAGCAGTTACTGGGGCAGGGGTGACTATGGCTACACCTTC. Its translation is CASSYWGRGDYGYTF.

The J gene is TRBJ1-2, the V gene TRBV6-6, with D tentatively TRBD1 (6 bases). The germline CDR1 and CDR2 sequences are MNHNY and SVGAGI (reference sequence). The CDR3 extends over 14 amino acids. V dropped 2 bases and J dropped 8 bases, with 15 bases sitting between them. The CDR3 here is CASSYRTDTSGYTF. Written as DNA, the CDR3 is TGTGCCAGCAGTTACCGGACAGATACCTCGGGCTACACCTTC.

V gene TRBV7-9 combines with J gene TRBJ2-4, with 7 bases matching TRBD1. Unmatched junction bases numbered 7, after V lost 5 bases and J lost 6 bases. This CDR3 is built from 14 residues. The germline V gene encodes CDR1 SEHNR and CDR2 FQNEAQ (reference sequence). CDR3 protein: CASSQAGGGNIQYF. The DNA for the CDR3 is TGTGCCAGCAGCCAAGCAGGGGGTGGAAACATTCAGTACTTC.

Only a few counts were recorded for this clone. This chain connects TRBV27 to TRBJ1-5; D not resolved. The germline V gene has CDR1 MNHEY and CDR2 SMNVEV (reference sequence). V was trimmed by 3 bases and J by 0 bases, leaving 18 bases between them. The CDR3 totals 18 residues. The CDR3, as DNA: TGTGCCAGCAGTTTTTTTGCGTCAGGCTCTTATAGCAATCAGCCCCAGCATTTT. The encoded protein is CASSFFASGSYSNQPQHF.

The chain joins TRBV2 to TRBJ1-5; D remains ambiguous. This CDR3 region has 13 residues. CDR1 is SNHLY and CDR2 is FYNNEI in the germline V gene. V was shortened by 4 bases and J by 6 bases, with 10 bases between the two germline ends. CDR3 nucleotides: TGTGCCAGCAGTGTCACAGAAGGTCAGCCCCAGCATTTT. Translating gives CASSVTEGQPQHF.

This chain connects TRBV7-9 to TRBJ1-1, with D uncertain. Germline CDR1 is SEHNR and CDR2 is FQNEAQ (reference sequence). There are 13 residues in the CDR3. The V gene lost 2 bases and the J gene lost 6 bases, with 10 bases spanning the gap. The CDR3 spells CASSLRGDSEAFF. CDR3 in DNA: TGTGCCAGCAGCTTAAGAGGAGACTCTGAAGCTTTCTTT.

The chain has TRBV4-1 and TRBJ2-6, with D maybe TRBD2 (5 bases). Germline V gene data show CDR1 as MGHRA and CDR2 as YSYEKL. V gave up 0 bases and J gave up 3 bases, with 12 bases separating them. This CDR3 has 17 residues. Here the CDR3 reads CASSQDKRVDGANVLTF. For the CDR3, the DNA is TGCGCCAGCAGCCAAGATAAGAGGGTGGATGGGGCCAACGTCCTGACTTTC.